This entry is about one T cell receptor (beta chain). The antigen remains unidentified. The germline gene is not matched at one end of the junction; a read error may be the cause. This sample was taken from a study of cytomegalovirus exposure and HLA in healthy donors. It was with 60 Vbeta and 13 Jbeta primers that the PCR ran. Produced via immunoSEQ multiplex PCR; TCRdb's table is partial and in-frame only. The sample lists 85,000 to 100,000 clones, roughly 73% occurring once. This CDR3 has 15 amino acids. The V gene's germline CDR1 is KGHSH and CDR2 LQKENI. General study points: It was approximately 170 TCR beta chains that were listed as cytomegalovirus-associated.

Sequencing was done on a sample of PBMCs. The clonotype originates from a man aged 50 to 60 in good health and CMV-seropositive. The chain has TRBV18 and TRBJ1-5, with 7 bases aligning to TRBD1. In DNA form, the CDR3 reads TGTGCCAGCTCACCACGGACAGGAAGCAATCAGCCCCAGAATTTT. Its translation is CASSPRTGSNQPQNF.